These 30 T cell receptor beta chains share one sample of origin, sequenced in a study of cytomegalovirus exposure and HLA in healthy donors. 13 Jbeta primers and 60 Vbeta primers were used for the PCR. Generated by immunoSEQ multiplex PCR, the TCRdb table keeps only in-frame clones and is missing some. The table lists 250,000 to 300,000 clones, almost 85% of them singletons. Sequences were obtained from PBMCs. The receptors originated from a woman aged 40 to 49 in good health and CMV-seropositive.

J is TRBJ1-2 and V is TRBV28; 7 bases align to TRBD1. The CDR3 runs 13 residues. The V gene end was trimmed by 6 bases and the J gene end by 4 bases; junction bases not matched to a gene: 5. The germline V gene encodes CDR1 MDHEN and CDR2 SYDVKM. The CDR3 nucleotides read TGTGCCAGCAGCCCGGGACAGCTCTATGGCTACACCTTC. Protein sequence: CASSPGQLYGYTF.

The chain employs TRBV30 and TRBJ2-5; 7 positions agree with TRBD2. Trimming took 3 bases from V and 2 from J; bases not matched to a gene: 3. Germline V lookup: CDR1 GTSNPN, CDR2 SVGIG (reference sequence). The CDR3 runs 13 residues. The CDR3 is CAWSAGVQETQYF. The CDR3 DNA follows: TGTGCCTGGAGCGCGGGGGTACAAGAGACCCAGTACTTC.

V is TRBV6-1 and J is TRBJ2-1; no clear D gene. The CDR3 is 11 residues long. The germline CDR1 and CDR2 sequences are MNHNS and SASEGT. The V end lost 7 bases, the J end lost 7 bases, and 8 bases lay between the germline ends. Written as DNA, the CDR3 is TGTGCCAGCACAGCGAGGAATGAGCAGTTCTTC. Translation gives CASTARNEQFF.

This chain connects TRBV19 to TRBJ2-3; a weak D match, TRBD1 (5 bases). The CDR3 loop spans 14 amino acids. From germline, CDR1 is LNHDA and CDR2 SQIVND (reference sequence). V shed 5 bases and J shed 3 bases, with 12 bases lying between them. The DNA for the CDR3 is TGTGCCAGTAGTGACCAGGGTGGGACAGATACGCAGTATTTT. Amino acid sequence: CASSDQGGTDTQYF.

Details on this clone: Other nucleotide sequences in the sample specify the same CDR3. This chain links TRBV27 with TRBJ2-1, with D possibly being TRBD1 (5 bases). CDR1 is MNHEY, CDR2 SMNVEV, per germline (reference sequence). The CDR3 is 14 residues long. Deletions cut 0 bases from V and 4 bases from J, with 7 bases between. The CDR3 DNA sequence: TGTGCCAGCAGTTTATCGGCAGGGTACAATGAGCAGTTCTTC. This translates into CASSLSAGYNEQFF.

This clone was observed a single time. The gene calls are TRBV30 and TRBJ2-1, with 8 bases that match TRBD2. Germline loops: CDR1 GTSNPN, CDR2 SVGIG (reference sequence). CDR3 length equals 15 residues. The V segment lost 0 bases and the J segment 7 bases; nucleotides outside the gene matches: 8. CDR3 sequence (DNA): TGTGCCTGGAGTGTATGGGGGAGCGGGAGTAATGAGCAGTTCTTC. Its protein is CAWSVWGSGSNEQFF.

The CDR3 here is CASSFDRDNTEAFF. CDR3 DNA sequence: TGTGCCAGCAGTTTTGACAGGGATAACACTGAAGCTTTCTTT. The gene calls are TRBV27 and TRBJ1-1; 7 positions agree with TRBD1. This CDR3 has 14 residues. Germline trimming cut 3 bases from V and 2 bases from J; bases unmatched to any gene: 3. Germline assignment: CDR1 MNHEY and CDR2 SMNVEV (reference sequence).

In this sample, this clone turned up a few times. V gene TRBV6-5 combines with J gene TRBJ2-7; TRBD2 is a possible D gene (6 bases). Trimming cost V 7 bases and J 2 bases, with 12 bases left between them. The CDR3 is 13 residues long. CDR1 is MNHEY and CDR2 is SVGAGI in the germline V gene. CDR3: CASTGDGAYEQYF. The CDR3 DNA is TGTGCCAGCACGGGGGACGGGGCCTACGAGCAGTACTTC.

A word on this clone: An end of the junction differs from the germline gene, which may be a read error. The rearrangement joins TRBV7-7 to TRBJ2-1; TRBD1 might be the D (5 bases). CDR1 is SSHAT, CDR2 FNYEAQ, per germline (reference sequence). The CDR3 is made up of 15 amino acids. In nucleotides, the CDR3 is TGTGCTAGCAGCTTAGGCACATCAGGGTACAATGAGCAGTTCTTC. It yields the protein CASSLGTSGYNEQFF.

This chain joins TRBV4-3 and TRBJ2-5; D unclear. The DNA end is more similar to TRBJ2-7, so the J call may be wrong. The CDR3 is 14 amino acids. The germline V gene encodes CDR1 LGHNA and CDR2 YSLEER. The CDR3 region is CASSPYGSAYEQYF. The CDR3 bases are TGCGCCAGCAGCCCCTACGGCAGCGCCTACGAGCAGTACTTC.

V is TRBV18 and J is TRBJ2-1, with D maybe TRBD2 (6 bases). The ends were cut back, 1 base at V and 1 base at J, with 11 bases in the middle. The CDR3 consists of 16 residues. The germline CDR1 and CDR2 sequences are KGHSH and LQKENI. CDR3 bases: TGTGCCAGCTCACCACTGGGAGGCGGGTCCTACAATGAGCAGTTCTTC. Translated: CASSPLGGGSYNEQFF.

The J gene is TRBJ2-5, the V gene TRBV7-8; D unclear. Near its end, the DNA agrees better with TRBJ2-7, so the J call may be wrong. CDR3 length: 16 residues. Germline V gene lookup returns CDR1 SGHVS and CDR2 FQNEAQ. The CDR3 DNA follows: TGTGCCAGCATCCCTACTGGCGGCGGAAACTCCTACGAGCAGTACTTC. This translates into CASIPTGGGNSYEQYF.

The CDR3 region has the DNA TGCGCCAGCAGCTCCCAAGCGAATGAGCAGTTCTTC. Protein sequence: CASSSQANEQFF. The V gene is TRBV5-1, the J gene TRBJ2-1; D is undetermined. Between the trimmed V and J ends, which lost 3 bases and 7 bases, there was a span of 8 bases. The CDR3 covers 12 residues. The germline V gene has CDR1 SGHRS and CDR2 YFSETQ. The whole variable domain, filled in from reference TRBV5-1 and TRBJ2-1, reads KAGVTQTPRYLIKTRGQQVTLSCSPISGHRSVSWYQQTPGQGLQFLFEYFSETQRNKGNFPGRFSGRQFSNSRSEMNVSTLELGDSALYLCASSSQANEQFFGPGTRLTVL.

This sequence joins TRBV7-9 and TRBJ2-5; 7 positions agree with TRBD1. With V trimmed by 5 bases and J by 3 bases, 9 bases remained unmatched. The germline V gene encodes CDR1 SEHNR and CDR2 FQNEAQ (reference sequence). This CDR3 region has 15 residues. CDR3 sequence reads: CASSLGQVFEETQYF. The CDR3 DNA follows: TGTGCCAGCAGCCTAGGACAGGTCTTCGAAGAGACCCAGTACTTC.

The chain joins TRBV27 to TRBJ2-1, with D possibly TRBD2 on 5 matching bases. This CDR3 has 14 residues. Germline CDR1 MNHEY, CDR2 SMNVEV (reference sequence). CDR3 DNA: TGTGCTACGAGGGCCCTTTTAACCTACAATGAGCAGTTCTTC. This encodes CATRALLTYNEQFF.

The V and J genes are TRBV7-9 and TRBJ1-1; D ambiguous. The CDR3 is made up of 14 amino acids. Germline V gene sequence: CDR1 SEHNR, CDR2 FQNEAQ (reference sequence). The ends were cut back, 0 bases at V and 5 bases at J, with 10 bases in the middle. The CDR3 reads CASSLAIKSTEAFF. CDR3 nucleotide sequence: TGTGCCAGCAGCTTAGCGATCAAGAGTACTGAAGCTTTCTTT.

CDR3 in amino acids: CASGGETQYF. Written as DNA, the CDR3 is TGTGCCAGCGGGGGGGAGACCCAGTACTTC. The chain has TRBV25-1 and TRBJ2-5; maybe TRBD2 (6 bases). The CDR3 extends over 10 amino acids. Germline V CDR1 and CDR2: MGHDK, SYGVNS. The ends were cut back, 8 bases at V and 5 bases at J, with 6 bases in the middle.

This sequence joins TRBV5-4 and TRBJ1-6; TRBD1 aligns across 7 bases. CDR1 and CDR2 from the germline V gene are SGHNT and YYREEE (reference sequence). J lost 5 bases, V lost 0 bases, and 2 bases had no gene match. The CDR3 length is 15 residues. CDR3 amino acids: CASSLVDRDNSPLHF. CDR3 bases: TGTGCCAGCAGCTTGGTAGACAGGGATAATTCACCCCTCCACTTT.

This chain uses TRBV7-6 with TRBJ2-7; TRBD1 agrees at 9 bases. The ends lost 1 base at V and 1 base at J; junction bases unmatched: 8. Germline values: CDR1 SGHVS, CDR2 FNYEAQ. The CDR3 runs to 17 residues. The CDR3 nucleotides read TGTGCCAGCAGCTTAGTAGGGTCCGGGACAGGGTCCTACGAGCAGTACTTC. The encoded protein is CASSLVGSGTGSYEQYF.

Concerning this clone itself: Other DNA sequences of this sample code for an identical CDR3. This sequence joins TRBV6-4 and TRBJ2-3, with D perhaps TRBD2 (5 bases). Germline CDR1 is MRHNA and CDR2 is SNTAGT. Trimming removed 3 bases from V and 3 bases from J, with 7 bases in between. The CDR3 extends over 13 amino acids. CDR3: CASSERETDTQYF. The CDR3 DNA is TGTGCCAGCAGTGAAAGGGAGACAGATACGCAGTATTTT.

The chain joins TRBV5-4 to TRBJ2-1; no clear D. Per germline, CDR1 SGHNT and CDR2 YYREEE (reference sequence). The CDR3 loop spans 13 amino acids. V was clipped by 0 bases and J by 8 bases, with 9 bases between them. The CDR3 sequence: CASSLGSSYEQFF. The CDR3 region has the DNA TGTGCCAGCAGCTTGGGTAGCTCCTATGAGCAGTTCTTC.

This clone was detected only a few times. The chain employs TRBV4-3 and TRBJ2-4, with D possibly matching TRBD2 (6 bases). The CDR3 covers 18 residues. The germline CDR1 and CDR2 sequences are LGHNA and YSLEER. V was trimmed by 0 bases and J by 1 base, leaving 16 bases between them. The DNA of the CDR3 is TGCGCCAGCAGCCAAGATCCGGGAGCGATCGGGGCCAAAAACATTCAGTACTTC. Translating it yields CASSQDPGAIGAKNIQYF.

This CDR3 reads CSVGAGSSYEQYF. CDR3 coding DNA: TGCAGCGTTGGGGCGGGGAGCTCCTACGAGCAGTACTTC. This chain connects TRBV29-1 to TRBJ2-5; possibly TRBD2 for D (6 bases). Matching the DNA end better, TRBJ2-7 makes the J call doubtful. Germline CDR1 reads SQVTM; CDR2 reads ANQGSEA. The CDR3 sequence is 13 residues long.

The chain carries TRBV10-3 and TRBJ1-2; 8 bases are shared with TRBD1. The CDR3 is 15 residues long. Germline CDR1 and CDR2: ENHRY and SYGVKD. The trim removed 6 bases at V and 0 bases at J, leaving 6 bases unmatched. CDR3 amino acids: CAISEQGDANYGYTF. CDR3 nucleotide sequence: TGTGCCATCAGCGAACAGGGGGACGCTAACTATGGCTACACCTTC.

The V gene is TRBV9, the J gene TRBJ2-2, with D perhaps TRBD2 (5 bases). Trimming took 4 bases from V and 5 from J, leaving 6 bases between them. The CDR3 covers 12 residues. CDR1 is SGDLS, CDR2 YYNGEE, per germline. Here the CDR3 reads CASSRDTGELFF. The CDR3 DNA is TGTGCCAGCAGCCGGGATACCGGGGAGCTGTTTTTT. The full variable domain, with the rest looked up from reference TRBV9 and TRBJ2-2, is DSGVTQTPKHLITATGQRVTLRCSPRSGDLSVYWYQQSLDQGLQFLIQYYNGEERAKGNILERFSAQQFPDLHSELNLSSLELGDSALYFCASSRDTGELFFGEGSRLTVL.

The chain couples TRBV27 to TRBJ1-1; 8 nucleotides line up with TRBD1. The CDR3 runs to 13 residues. In germline, CDR1 is MNHEY, CDR2 SMNVEV (reference sequence). V was clipped by 6 bases and J by 2 bases; unmatched bases: 2. This CDR3 reads CASRGQGNTEAFF. CDR3 nucleotide sequence: TGTGCCAGCAGAGGACAGGGAAACACTGAAGCTTTCTTT.

The V gene is TRBV6-1, the J gene TRBJ2-2; 7 bases map to TRBD1. With V trimmed by 6 bases and J by 7 bases, 8 bases remained unmatched. The CDR3 has 14 residues. The germline V gene has CDR1 MNHNS and CDR2 SASEGT. The CDR3 protein is CASRAQGFGGELFF. CDR3 nucleotides: TGTGCCAGCAGGGCACAGGGGTTTGGCGGGGAGCTGTTTTTT.

This clone was counted once. The chain is built from TRBV20-1 and TRBJ2-7; tentative D call: TRBD1 (6 bases). Per germline, CDR1 DFQATT and CDR2 SNEGSKA (reference sequence). Trimming took off 8 bases at V and 2 bases at J, with 10 bases between the two ends. The CDR3 has 11 residues. The CDR3 DNA reads as TGCAGTTCCAGGGGAACCTACGAGCAGTACTTC. It yields the protein CSSRGTYEQYF.

V and J are TRBV5-1 and TRBJ2-7; 8 bases line up with TRBD1. There are 14 residues in the CDR3. CDR1 is SGHRS and CDR2 is YFSETQ in the germline V gene. The V segment lost 5 bases and the J segment 4 bases; nucleotides outside the gene matches: 8. In nucleotides, the CDR3 is TGCGCCAGCAGGGGGGCAGGGGGCTTTTACGAGCAGTACTTC. It yields the protein CASRGAGGFYEQYF. Full variable domain (rest looked up from reference TRBV5-1 and TRBJ2-7): KAGVTQTPRYLIKTRGQQVTLSCSPISGHRSVSWYQQTPGQGLQFLFEYFSETQRNKGNFPGRFSGRQFSNSRSEMNVSTLELGDSALYLCASRGAGGFYEQYFGPGTRLTVT.

This clone was counted between two and nine times. The chain joins TRBV19 to TRBJ1-1; the match to TRBD1 covers 9 bases. Per the germline V gene, CDR1 is LNHDA and CDR2 is SQIVND (reference sequence). V gave up 5 bases and J gave up 6 bases; unmatched junction bases: 4. This CDR3 is built from 13 residues. CDR3 residues: CASSGQGTAEAFF. The CDR3 region has the DNA TGTGCCAGTAGTGGACAGGGGACGGCTGAAGCTTTCTTT. Based on the CDR3 plus reference TRBV19 and TRBJ1-1, the full variable domain is DGGITQSPKYLFRKEGQNVTLSCEQNLNHDAMYWYRQDPGQGLRLIYYSQIVNDFQKGDIAEGYSVSREKKESFPLTVTSAQKNPTAFYLCASSGQGTAEAFFGQGTRLTVV.